These T cell receptor beta chains were read from a single sample in a study of T cell repertoires in cytomegalovirus infection. TCRdb passed the reads through MiXCR, listing each CDR3 protein once. The sample holds 350,000 to 550,000 distinct CDR3 sequences, under 40% seen once. Source material: PBMCs. The source of these receptors is a human donor in good health (CMV status not recorded). Some clones in this sample may be carry-over from other donors' samples. Both conserved end residues are part of each CDR3. A D gene is named only where the DNA matches it firmly. Not every row has a clone size; where given, it reads once, few, many or a size class.

V gene: TRBV7-2; D gene: -; J gene: TRBJ1-2; clone size: many; CDR3 protein: CASSLETGYGYTF; CDR3 DNA: TGTGCCAGCAGCTTAGAGACAGGATATGGCTACACCTTC
V gene: TRBV12-3/TRBV12-4; D gene: -; J gene: TRBJ2-7; clone size: -; CDR3 protein: CASSWGGGLSYEQYF; CDR3 DNA: TGTGCCAGCAGTTGGGGTGGGGGCCTAAGCTACGAGCAGTACTTC
V gene: TRBV7-6; D gene: -; J gene: TRBJ1-6; clone size: -; CDR3 protein: CYSSLDRWVNSPLHF; CDR3 DNA: TGTTACAGCAGCTTAGATCGATGGGTCAATTCACCCCTCCACTTT
V gene: TRBV7-2; D gene: -; J gene: TRBJ1-6; clone size: few; CDR3 protein: CASSLGSGTHNSPLHF; CDR3 DNA: TGTGCCAGCAGCTTAGGGTCTGGCACTCATAATTCACCCCTCCACTTT
V gene: TRBV11-2; D gene: TRBD1; J gene: TRBJ2-1; clone size: -; CDR3 protein: CASSLDYQGARKKFYNEQFF; CDR3 DNA: TGTGCCAGCAGCTTAGATTACCAGGGGGCAAGAAAAAAATTCTACAATGAGCAGTTCTTC
V gene: TRBV7-2; D gene: -; J gene: TRBJ2-7; clone size: many; CDR3 protein: CASSLASGVEQYF; CDR3 DNA: TGTGCCAGCAGCTTAGCTTCCGGGGTCGAGCAGTACTTC
V gene: TRBV6-6; D gene: -; J gene: TRBJ1-5; clone size: -; CDR3 protein: CASSYSRAGARNQPQHF; CDR3 DNA: TGTGCCAGCAGTTACTCGAGGGCGGGCGCGCGCAATCAGCCCCAGCATTTT
V gene: TRBV24-1; D gene: -; J gene: TRBJ1-1; clone size: -; CDR3 protein: CATSLAGGMEKGEAFF; CDR3 DNA: TGTGCCACCAGTTTGGCCGGGGGTATGGAGAAGGGTGAAGCTTTCTTT
V gene: TRBV7-9; D gene: -; J gene: TRBJ1-5; clone size: few; CDR3 protein: CASSSDPSNQPQHF; CDR3 DNA: TGTGCCAGCAGCTCGGACCCGAGCAATCAGCCCCAGCATTTT
V gene: TRBV6-2/TRBV6-3; D gene: -; J gene: TRBJ1-2; clone size: many; CDR3 protein: CASSSRGAHGYTF; CDR3 DNA: TGTGCCAGCAGCTCCCGCGGAGCGCATGGCTACACCTTC
V gene: TRBV19; D gene: -; J gene: TRBJ1-5; clone size: -; CDR3 protein: CASSTPPVGNQPQHF; CDR3 DNA: TGTGCCAGTAGTACTCCTCCGGTGGGCAATCAGCCCCAGCATTTT
V gene: TRBV28; D gene: -; J gene: TRBJ1-1; clone size: -; CDR3 protein: CASRGERNTEAFF; CDR3 DNA: TGTGCCAGCAGGGGGGAACGAAACACTGAAGCTTTCTTT
V gene: TRBV29-1; D gene: -; J gene: TRBJ2-1; clone size: -; CDR3 protein: CSVEGLKGPGEQFF; CDR3 DNA: TGCAGCGTTGAAGGTCTAAAAGGGCCGGGTGAGCAGTTCTTC
V gene: TRBV7-3; D gene: TRBD2; J gene: TRBJ2-3; clone size: many; CDR3 protein: CASSFHPGLAETDTQYF; CDR3 DNA: TGTGCCAGCAGCTTCCATCCGGGACTAGCGGAAACAGATACGCAGTATTTT
V gene: TRBV5-6; D gene: -; J gene: TRBJ2-6; clone size: -; CDR3 protein: CASTAAGYGANVLTF; CDR3 DNA: TGTGCCAGCACCGCGGCAGGCTATGGGGCCAACGTCCTGACTTTC
V gene: TRBV28; D gene: -; J gene: TRBJ2-7; clone size: -; CDR3 protein: CAAGGAPPTYEQYF; CDR3 DNA: TGTGCCGCTGGGGGGGCTCCTCCGACCTACGAGCAGTACTTC
V gene: TRBV27; D gene: TRBD2; J gene: TRBJ2-3; clone size: -; CDR3 protein: CASSRTSGGALHTQYF; CDR3 DNA: TGTGCCAGCAGTCGGACTAGCGGGGGGGCCTTACATACGCAGTATTTT
V gene: TRBV6-2/TRBV6-3; D gene: TRBD1; J gene: TRBJ1-5; clone size: -; CDR3 protein: CASRATGNDQPQHF; CDR3 DNA: TGTGCCAGCAGAGCGACAGGGAACGATCAGCCCCAGCATTTT
V gene: TRBV6-5; D gene: -; J gene: TRBJ1-2; clone size: -; CDR3 protein: CASSYSGGGHYGYTF; CDR3 DNA: TGTGCCAGCAGTTACTCGGGCGGGGGTCACTATGGCTACACCTTC
V gene: TRBV7-9; D gene: -; J gene: TRBJ1-1; clone size: -; CDR3 protein: CASSLRKGTVDTEAFF; CDR3 DNA: TGTGCCAGCAGCTTAAGGAAAGGGACGGTTGACACTGAAGCTTTCTTT
V gene: TRBV20-1; D gene: -; J gene: TRBJ2-7; clone size: -; CDR3 protein: CSASGQRLTSYEQYF; CDR3 DNA: TGCAGTGCATCCGGACAGCGCCTAACCTCCTACGAGCAGTACTTC
V gene: TRBV4-1; D gene: -; J gene: TRBJ1-1; clone size: -; CDR3 protein: CASSQFDPNTEAFF; CDR3 DNA: TGCGCCAGCAGCCAATTCGACCCGAACACTGAAGCTTTCTTT
V gene: TRBV15; D gene: -; J gene: TRBJ2-2; clone size: -; CDR3 protein: CATSKWGASNTGELFF; CDR3 DNA: TGTGCCACCAGCAAGTGGGGCGCCTCGAACACCGGGGAGCTGTTTTTT
V gene: TRBV14; D gene: -; J gene: TRBJ2-1; clone size: -; CDR3 protein: CASSQDFGGFENEQFF; CDR3 DNA: TGTGCCAGCAGCCAAGATTTTGGAGGGTTCGAAAATGAGCAGTTCTTC
V gene: TRBV6-2/TRBV6-3; D gene: -; J gene: TRBJ2-7; clone size: few; CDR3 protein: CASSHDTTYEQYF; CDR3 DNA: TGTGCCAGCAGCCATGACACCACCTACGAGCAGTACTTC
V gene: TRBV6-2/TRBV6-3; D gene: -; J gene: TRBJ1-5; clone size: few; CDR3 protein: CASTTGLWPQHF; CDR3 DNA: TGTGCCAGCACCACAGGGTTGTGGCCCCAGCATTTT
V gene: TRBV4-1; D gene: -; J gene: TRBJ1-1; clone size: once; CDR3 protein: CASSQTPGTVNTEAFF; CDR3 DNA: TGCGCCAGCAGCCAAACACCCGGGACCGTGAACACTGAAGCTTTCTTT
V gene: TRBV29-1; D gene: -; J gene: TRBJ2-3; clone size: -; CDR3 protein: CSVEVVGVTDTQYF; CDR3 DNA: TGCAGCGTTGAAGTTGTGGGGGTAACAGATACGCAGTATTTT
V gene: TRBV20-1; D gene: -; J gene: TRBJ1-2; clone size: -; CDR3 protein: CSARADSFGAGTLGGYTF; CDR3 DNA: TGCAGTGCTAGAGCGGATTCTTTTGGGGCTGGGACCTTAGGAGGCTACACCTTC
V gene: TRBV7-6; D gene: -; J gene: TRBJ2-3; clone size: -; CDR3 protein: CASSLRTSKPDTQYF; CDR3 DNA: TGTGCCAGCAGCTTGCGGACATCGAAACCAGATACGCAGTATTTT
V gene: TRBV6-2/TRBV6-3; D gene: TRBD2; J gene: TRBJ2-7; clone size: -; CDR3 protein: CPSSYNAAGENEQYF; CDR3 DNA: TGTCCCAGCAGTTACAATGCGGCGGGGGAGAACGAGCAGTACTTC
V gene: TRBV14; D gene: -; J gene: TRBJ2-1; clone size: few; CDR3 protein: CASSQVVAGSNNEQFF; CDR3 DNA: TGTGCCAGCAGCCAAGTTGTGGCAGGGAGCAACAATGAGCAGTTCTTC
V gene: TRBV7-2; D gene: TRBD2; J gene: TRBJ2-3; clone size: few; CDR3 protein: CASSFGLGRGTTDTQYF; CDR3 DNA: TGTGCCAGCAGCTTTGGTCTTGGGCGGGGGACCACAGATACGCAGTATTTT
V gene: TRBV11-2; D gene: -; J gene: TRBJ2-7; clone size: -; CDR3 protein: CASSPGGSVSSYEQYF; CDR3 DNA: TGTGCCAGCAGCCCGGGCGGTAGCGTTAGCTCCTACGAGCAGTACTTC
V gene: TRBV20-1; D gene: TRBD1; J gene: TRBJ1-6; clone size: few; CDR3 protein: CSATGTAVLGPLHF; CDR3 DNA: TGCAGTGCTACCGGGACAGCCGTGCTTGGGCCCCTCCACTTT
V gene: TRBV19; D gene: -; J gene: TRBJ1-5; clone size: -; CDR3 protein: CASSDNFYQPQHF; CDR3 DNA: TGTGCCAGCTCCGACAACTTTTATCAGCCCCAGCATTTT
V gene: TRBV20-1; D gene: -; J gene: TRBJ2-7; clone size: -; CDR3 protein: CSARDPTSSTYEQYF; CDR3 DNA: TGCAGTGCTAGAGATCCAACAAGTTCAACCTACGAGCAGTACTTC
V gene: TRBV2; D gene: TRBD1; J gene: TRBJ2-2; clone size: few; CDR3 protein: CASSKDRRYTGELFF; CDR3 DNA: TGTGCCAGCAGTAAGGACAGGAGATACACCGGGGAGCTGTTTTTT
V gene: TRBV19; D gene: TRBD1; J gene: TRBJ1-1; clone size: few; CDR3 protein: CASSSHRGNTEAFF; CDR3 DNA: TGTGCCAGTAGTTCCCACAGGGGGAACACTGAAGCTTTCTTT
V gene: TRBV24-1; D gene: -; J gene: TRBJ1-5; clone size: few; CDR3 protein: CATSDLLWRRGNQPQHF; CDR3 DNA: TGTGCCACCAGTGATTTGCTGTGGCGGAGGGGAAATCAGCCCCAGCATTTT
V gene: TRBV7-2; D gene: -; J gene: TRBJ2-1; clone size: few; CDR3 protein: CASSLSDLYNEQFF; CDR3 DNA: TGTGCCAGCAGCTTATCGGACCTCTACAATGAGCAGTTCTTC
V gene: TRBV9; D gene: -; J gene: TRBJ1-3; clone size: -; CDR3 protein: CASSLAGDAGTTIYF; CDR3 DNA: TGTGCCAGCAGCCTCGCAGGTGACGCTGGAACCACCATATATTTT
V gene: TRBV19; D gene: -; J gene: TRBJ1-1; clone size: -; CDR3 protein: CASSLSNNMNTEAFF; CDR3 DNA: TGTGCCAGTAGCCTCTCCAATAATATGAACACTGAAGCTTTCTTT